These 24 T cell receptor beta chains were all obtained from the same sample, sequenced in a study of shared clonotypes between healthy human individuals. Using immunoSEQ multiplex PCR, the repertoire was profiled, and TCRdb retains in-frame clones only, with some absent. The data show some 300,000 clones, roughly 70% seen once. Sequenced material: memory CD4+ T cells sorted from blood. Described subset: CD45RA-negative fraction. The source of these receptors is a man aged 25-45 years in good health.

Points on this clone: A much larger clone lies a single base off, so this may be a read error. This sequence joins TRBV25-1 and TRBJ2-5; D may be TRBD1 (5 bases). Germline V lookup: CDR1 MGHDK, CDR2 SYGVNS. The CDR3 is 12 amino acids. V was clipped by 4 bases and J by 3 bases, with 6 bases between them. CDR3: CASSVTEETQYF. CDR3 nucleotide sequence: TGTGCCAGCAGTGTGACAGAAGAGACCCAGTACTTC.

The genes are TRBV7-2 and TRBJ1-5, with D perhaps TRBD1 (6 bases). Trimming stripped 4 bases from V and 5 bases from J, with 15 bases between. CDR1 is SGHTA, CDR2 FQGNSA, per germline. The CDR3 extends over 15 amino acids. The CDR3, as DNA: TGTGCCAGCAGCTCCGGGAACAGGGCTGATCAGCCCCAGCATTTT. Amino acids: CASSSGNRADQPQHF.

J is TRBJ2-1 and V is TRBV7-6; D possibly uses TRBD1 or TRBD2 (5 bases each). The CDR3 is 15 residues long. Per germline, CDR1 SGHVS and CDR2 FNYEAQ. Trimming pared 4 bases from V and 5 bases from J, leaving 15 bases between. The CDR3 spells CASSSRDGFNNEQFF. As DNA, the CDR3 is TGTGCCAGCAGCTCCCGGGACGGATTTAACAATGAGCAGTTCTTC.

The J gene is TRBJ2-5, the V gene TRBV6-1; TRBD1 matches 9 bases. The junction had 4 bases not matched to a gene; V was cut back by 4 bases and J by 4 bases. CDR1 and CDR2 from the germline V gene are MNHNS and SASEGT. This CDR3 region has 14 residues. CDR3: CASSVNRGRETQYF. The DNA for the CDR3 is TGTGCCAGCAGTGTCAACAGGGGGCGAGAGACCCAGTACTTC.

The V call is TRBV6-1, the J call TRBJ1-5, with TRBD1 matching over 8 bases. The CDR3 length is 14 residues. V trimming: 8 bases; J trimming: 2 bases; junction bases outside the gene matches: 5. Germline CDR1 and CDR2: MNHNS and SASEGT. CDR3 sequence reads: CASWIRGRNQPQHF. The DNA for the CDR3 is TGTGCCAGCTGGATCAGGGGGCGCAATCAGCCCCAGCATTTT.

The rearrangement uses TRBV11-2 and TRBJ2-1; 10 nucleotides align to TRBD1. The CDR3 contains 15 residues. Germline V lookup: CDR1 SGHAT, CDR2 FQNNGV. V lost 4 bases to trimming and J lost 3 bases; unmatched junction nucleotides: 3. The CDR3 here is CASSSDRGIYNEQFF. In DNA, the CDR3 is TGTGCCAGCAGCTCGGACAGGGGGATCTACAATGAGCAGTTCTTC.

This clone is classed as medium-sized. Other DNA sequences within the sample encode an identical CDR3. The rearrangement joins TRBV6-6 to TRBJ1-2; D might be TRBD1 (5 bases). This CDR3 region has 14 residues. The V end was cut by 5 bases, the J end by 3 bases, with 13 bases between. Germline lookup yields CDR1 MNHNY and CDR2 SVGAGI (reference sequence). CDR3 loop: CASSPNLGDYGYTF. The CDR3 DNA reads as TGTGCCAGCAGTCCCAATTTGGGGGACTATGGCTACACCTTC.

This clone was recorded a few times. The J gene is TRBJ2-3, the V gene TRBV19, with a weak D call TRBD1 (6 bases). Germline V gene data show CDR1 as LNHDA and CDR2 as SQIVND (reference sequence). V was cut by 3 bases and J by 0 bases, with 16 bases left in between. The length of the CDR3 is 17 residues. CDR3 amino acids: CASSMGTGWSSTDTQYF. The CDR3 DNA sequence: TGTGCCAGTAGTATGGGTACAGGGTGGTCAAGCACAGATACGCAGTATTTT.

The chain combines TRBV10-3 with TRBJ2-3; D is uncertain. Looked up from germline, CDR1 is ENHRY and CDR2 is SYGVKD. V lost 4 bases, J lost 2 bases, and 7 bases lay in between. This CDR3 has 13 amino acids. CDR3 in DNA: TGTGCCATCAGTGGGCAGACCACAGATACGCAGTATTTT. Translated: CAISGQTTDTQYF.

The V and J genes are TRBV6-5 and TRBJ1-2; D is ambiguous. CDR1 MNHEY and CDR2 SVGAGI come from the germline V gene. The CDR3 is 14 amino acids. The V and J ends lost 5 bases and 2 bases respectively, with 12 bases between them. The CDR3 DNA is TGTGCCAGCAGTCTAGGCAGGCCGAACTATGGCTACACCTTC. Residues: CASSLGRPNYGYTF.

This clone occurred once. The chain recombines TRBV7-2 with TRBJ2-2; no definite D call. There are 12 residues in the CDR3. Germline values: CDR1 SGHTA, CDR2 FQGNSA. The V end lost 3 bases, the J end lost 7 bases, and 6 bases lay between the germline ends. This CDR3 reads CASSFGGGELFF. For the CDR3, the DNA is TGTGCCAGCAGCTTTGGCGGCGGGGAGCTGTTTTTT.

The sample holds many counts of this clone. Other DNA sequences in the sample encode the same CDR3. The gene calls are TRBV20-1 and TRBJ1-2, with D unclear. Germline-derived CDR1 and CDR2 are DFQATT and SNEGSKA (reference sequence). There are 11 residues in the CDR3. The V end lost 3 bases, the J end lost 6 bases, and 8 bases lay between the germline ends. The CDR3 reads CSASAGNGYTF. The CDR3 coding sequence is TGCAGTGCTAGCGCCGGGAATGGCTACACCTTC.

The chain couples TRBV28 to TRBJ2-7; 12 bases are a match to TRBD1. Germline loops: CDR1 MDHEN, CDR2 SYDVKM. The ends lost 5 bases at V and 12 bases at J; junction bases unmatched: 8. This CDR3 region has 13 residues. DNA for the CDR3: TGTGCCAGCAGTCCTTCTCGGGACAGGGGGCCGTACTTC. It yields the protein CASSPSRDRGPYF.

This clone turned up a few times. V usage is TRBV5-1 and J usage is TRBJ2-1; 7 bases fit TRBD2. This CDR3 spans 16 amino acids. CDR1 and CDR2 from the germline V gene are SGHRS and YFSETQ. J lost 0 bases, V lost 4 bases, and 7 bases had no gene match. The CDR3 nucleotides are TGCGCCAGCAGCGACCCTAGCGGCTCCTCCTACAATGAGCAGTTCTTC. Translated, it gives CASSDPSGSSYNEQFF.

The V call is TRBV27, the J call TRBJ2-7, with TRBD1 identical over 9 bases. The CDR3 consists of 15 residues. The V and J ends lost 6 bases and 1 base, in that order; junction bases with no gene match: 7. CDR1 is MNHEY and CDR2 is SMNVEV in the germline V gene (reference sequence). In DNA, the CDR3 is TGTGCCAGCAGGATTCGACAGGGGGTATCCTACGAGCAGTACTTC. Protein sequence: CASRIRQGVSYEQYF.

The V gene is TRBV29-1, the J gene TRBJ2-3; the D gene could be TRBD1 or TRBD2 (5 bases each). V was cut by 7 bases and J by 3 bases, with 14 bases left in between. The CDR3 runs 13 residues. CDR1 and CDR2 from the germline V gene are SQVTM and ANQGSEA. The CDR3 DNA sequence: TGCAGCGCCCGAGGGGACGGAACAGATACGCAGTATTTT. Translation: CSARGDGTDTQYF.

This clone has just a few counts. The identical CDR3 is also encoded by other nucleotide sequences in the sample. The chain joins TRBV27 to TRBJ2-7; 8 nucleotides agree with TRBD2. This CDR3 is 15 amino acids long. The germline V gene encodes CDR1 MNHEY and CDR2 SMNVEV (reference sequence). The V and J ends lost 2 bases and 2 bases, in that order; junction bases with no gene match: 5. The CDR3 bases are TGTGCCAGCAGTTTAAAGGGACTAGGGACCTACGAGCAGTACTTC. It codes for CASSLKGLGTYEQYF.

The chain uses TRBV9 and TRBJ2-3, with TRBD2 matching 11 bases. From germline, CDR1 is SGDLS and CDR2 YYNGEE. V trimming: 0 bases; J trimming: 4 bases; junction bases outside the gene matches: 4. The CDR3 has 16 amino acids. The CDR3 spells CASSVGISGRADTQYF. In DNA, the CDR3 is TGTGCCAGCAGCGTAGGCATTAGCGGGAGGGCAGATACGCAGTATTTT.

The V gene is TRBV7-2, the J gene TRBJ2-5, with 7 bases matching TRBD2. This CDR3 comprises 18 residues. V gave up 5 bases and J gave up 2 bases; unmatched junction bases: 17. Germline V gene sequence: CDR1 SGHTA, CDR2 FQGNSA. The CDR3 loop reads CASSNNLLVAGGQETQYF. The CDR3 nucleotides read TGTGCCAGCAGCAACAACCTGCTGGTAGCGGGTGGGCAAGAGACCCAGTACTTC. The complete variable domain, with remaining parts taken from reference TRBV7-2 and TRBJ2-5, reads GAGVSQSPSNKVTEKGKDVELRCDPISGHTALYWYRQSLGQGLEFLIYFQGNSAPDKSGLPSDRFSAERTGGSVSTLTIQRTQQEDSAVYLCASSNNLLVAGGQETQYFGPGTRLLVL.

The rearrangement uses TRBV4-1 and TRBJ2-3, with a possible D match to TRBD1 (5 bases). This CDR3 has 16 amino acids. Trimming left V 1 base short and J 4 bases short, with 15 bases between. Germline V gene lookup returns CDR1 MGHRA and CDR2 YSYEKL. The CDR3 loop reads CASSQGFAQAADTQYF. CDR3 nucleotide sequence: TGCGCCAGCAGCCAAGGGTTCGCACAGGCCGCAGATACGCAGTATTTT.

V is TRBV10-3 and J is TRBJ2-7, with D hard to call. V dropped 6 bases and J dropped 6 bases, with 12 bases sitting between them. The CDR3 loop spans 12 amino acids. Germline V CDR1 and CDR2: ENHRY, SYGVKD. The CDR3 here is CAIRTEFVEQYF. The DNA for the CDR3 is TGTGCCATCAGGACTGAATTTGTCGAGCAGTACTTC.

CDR3 loop: CASSSGLAGLHNEQFF. CDR3 bases: TGTGCCAGTAGTTCCGGACTAGCGGGACTTCACAATGAGCAGTTCTTC. V gene TRBV19 combines with J gene TRBJ2-1, with TRBD2 matching over 12 bases. Germline values: CDR1 LNHDA, CDR2 SQIVND (reference sequence). The CDR3 runs to 16 residues. V shed 5 bases and J 5 bases; nucleotides not matched to a gene: 7.

This clone was observed a single time. V and J are TRBV29-1 and TRBJ2-7; D is uncertain. V was shortened by 3 bases and J by 5 bases, with 8 bases between the two germline ends. The CDR3 is 11 residues long. Germline CDR1 reads SQVTM; CDR2 reads ANQGSEA. The chain's CDR3 is CSVDFRDEQYF. DNA of the CDR3: TGCAGCGTTGACTTCCGGGACGAGCAGTACTTC.

This clone was seen a few times. J is TRBJ1-4 and V is TRBV11-2; D is possibly TRBD1 (5 bases). V lost 1 base and J lost 5, with 11 bases in between. The CDR3 spans 15 residues. Germline CDR1 and CDR2: SGHAT and FQNNGV. The DNA of the CDR3 is TGTGCCAGCAGCTTAGTGGGGACGGAAAATGAAAAACTGTTTTTT. It yields the protein CASSLVGTENEKLFF. Drawing the rest from reference TRBV11-2 and TRBJ1-4, the complete variable domain is EAGVAQSPRYKIIEKRQSVAFWCNPISGHATLYWYQQILGQGPKLLIQFQNNGVVDDSQLPKDRFSAERLKGVDSTLKIQPAKLEDSAVYLCASSLVGTENEKLFFGSGTQLSVL.